One and the same sample provided the 16 T cell receptor beta chains below, sequenced in a study of lymphopenia after photon versus proton radiotherapy. The repertoire was sequenced with immunoSEQ multiplex PCR; TCRdb's copy has only in-frame clones and lacks some. The repertoire holds some 25,000 clones, with around 90% as singletons. The sequences come from peripheral blood, collected from a patient treated with photon-based radiotherapy. The origin of the receptors is a woman in her forties or fifties with cholangiocarcinoma.

The gene calls are TRBV6-6 and TRBJ1-5, with 10 positions matching TRBD1. Germline V gene lookup returns CDR1 MNHNY and CDR2 SVGAGI (reference sequence). Trimming took 10 bases from V and 7 from J; bases not matched to a gene: 10. The CDR3 runs to 14 residues. In DNA form, the CDR3 reads TGTGCCACCCTACTGACAGGGGGCAGCCAGCCCCAGCATTTT. Amino acid sequence: CATLLTGGSQPQHF.

The rearrangement links TRBV2 to TRBJ1-5, with D hard to call. V was clipped by 6 bases and J by 4 bases, with 10 bases between them. The V gene's germline CDR1 is SNHLY and CDR2 FYNNEI. The CDR3 is made up of 13 amino acids. CDR3 DNA sequence: TGTGCCAGCAGGGACGGTAGGAATCAGCCCCAGCATTTT. This translates into CASRDGRNQPQHF. Full variable domain (remainder filled in from reference TRBV2 and TRBJ1-5): EPEVTQTPSHQVTQMGQEVILRCVPISNHLYFYWYRQILGQKVEFLVSFYNNEISEKSEIFDDQFSVERPDGSNFTLKIRSTKLEDSAMYFCASRDGRNQPQHFGDGTRLSIL.

The chain employs TRBV30 and TRBJ1-3; 7 nucleotides agree with TRBD1. The CDR3 is 15 residues long. Germline V gives CDR1 GTSNPN, CDR2 SVGIG (reference sequence). The junction had 6 bases not matched to a gene; V was cut back by 2 bases and J by 2 bases. The CDR3 is CAWSWMTGTGNTIYF. CDR3 in DNA: TGTGCCTGGAGTTGGATGACAGGGACTGGAAACACCATATATTTT.

The chain recombines TRBV4-1 with TRBJ2-1; 11 bases agree with TRBD2. Germline V gene data show CDR1 as MGHRA and CDR2 as YSYEKL. This CDR3 contains 14 residues. The trim removed 6 bases at V and 3 bases at J, leaving 1 base unmatched. The CDR3 region has the DNA TGCGCCAGCAGACTAGCGGGGGTCTACAATGAGCAGTTCTTC. As protein: CASRLAGVYNEQFF.

CDR3 residues: CASSEAERGQYF. The CDR3, as DNA: TGTGCCAGCAGTGAAGCCGAGCGGGGGCAGTACTTC. The chain uses TRBV6-1 and TRBJ2-7, with 7 bases aligning to TRBD2. Trimming removed 0 bases from V and 9 bases from J; junction bases left unmatched: 2. The germline V gene encodes CDR1 MNHNS and CDR2 SASEGT. The CDR3 is made up of 12 amino acids.

This clone was counted a single time. V and J are TRBV5-5 and TRBJ2-3, with TRBD1 matching over 9 bases. V shed 4 bases, J shed 3 bases, and the junction held 9 bases outside the gene matches. Germline V lookup: CDR1 SGHKS, CDR2 YYEKEE (reference sequence). This CDR3 is 16 amino acids long. CDR3 amino acids: CASSLVDRGYTDTQYF. In DNA form, the CDR3 reads TGTGCCAGCAGCCTGGTGGACAGGGGTTATACAGATACGCAGTATTTT. Drawing the rest from reference TRBV5-5 and TRBJ2-3, the complete variable domain is DAGVTQSPTHLIKTRGQQVTLRCSPISGHKSVSWYQQVLGQGPQFIFQYYEKEERGRGNFPDRFSARQFPNYSSELNVNALLLGDSALYLCASSLVDRGYTDTQYFGPGTRLTVL.

The chain employs TRBV7-2 and TRBJ1-2, with D perhaps matching TRBD1 (6 bases). The CDR3 loop spans 13 amino acids. Trimming took off 5 bases at V and 7 bases at J, with 14 bases between the two ends. CDR1 is SGHTA, CDR2 FQGNSA, per germline. This chain's CDR3 is CASSRQGPSGYTF. DNA of the CDR3: TGTGCCAGCAGCCGTCAGGGGCCGAGTGGCTACACCTTC.

The gene calls are TRBV19 and TRBJ1-1, with a weak D call TRBD1 (5 bases). Trimming cost V 8 bases and J 0 bases, with 19 bases left between them. The length of the CDR3 is 16 residues. CDR1 and CDR2 from the germline V gene are LNHDA and SQIVND (reference sequence). The CDR3 loop reads CASFPPVGTVNTEAFF. DNA of the CDR3: TGTGCCAGTTTCCCCCCAGTGGGGACGGTGAACACTGAAGCTTTCTTT.

The chain recombines TRBV5-5 with TRBJ1-4; 11 bases align to TRBD1. Germline values: CDR1 SGHKS, CDR2 YYEKEE (reference sequence). The CDR3 length is 14 residues. V lost 3 bases to trimming and J lost 8 bases; unmatched junction nucleotides: 3. The CDR3 reads CASSWDRGAEKLFF. CDR3 DNA sequence: TGTGCCAGCAGCTGGGACAGGGGGGCAGAAAAACTGTTTTTT.

The J gene is TRBJ1-2, the V gene TRBV7-9; D uncertain. Germline lookup yields CDR1 SEHNR and CDR2 FQNEAQ (reference sequence). The CDR3 covers 17 residues. V was trimmed by 0 bases and J by 0 bases, leaving 14 bases between them. DNA of the CDR3: TGTGCCAGCAGCTTAGCGAGTCTCCGGGAATCTAACTATGGCTACACCTTC. It encodes CASSLASLRESNYGYTF.

Comments on this clone: The same CDR3 is also encoded by other DNA sequences in this sample. This chain joins TRBV5-1 and TRBJ2-5; D not certain. V dropped 0 bases and J dropped 0 bases, with 6 bases sitting between them. Per the germline V gene, CDR1 is SGHRS and CDR2 is YFSETQ. The CDR3 runs 14 residues. For the CDR3, the DNA is TGCGCCAGCAGCTTGGTATCCGACCAAGAGACCCAGTACTTC. Translated: CASSLVSDQETQYF.

This clone was observed a handful of times. This rearrangement joins TRBV18 to TRBJ1-2; 7 nucleotides agree with TRBD1. This CDR3 contains 14 residues. Per the germline V gene, CDR1 is KGHSH and CDR2 is LQKENI. J was trimmed by 7 bases and V by 5 bases; bases with no gene match: 10. CDR3 residues: CASSKAGGEAGYTF. The CDR3, as DNA: TGTGCCAGCTCAAAGGCAGGGGGAGAGGCTGGCTACACCTTC.

V and J are TRBV18 and TRBJ2-7; 7 positions agree with TRBD1. Germline CDR1 reads KGHSH; CDR2 reads LQKENI. The CDR3 is made up of 13 amino acids. V shed 3 bases, J shed 3 bases, and the junction held 2 bases outside the gene matches. This chain's CDR3 is CASSPGTVYEQYF. In DNA form, the CDR3 reads TGTGCCAGCTCACCCGGGACAGTCTACGAGCAGTACTTC.

The chain couples TRBV7-8 to TRBJ2-1; 11 bases are shared with TRBD2. Per the germline V gene, CDR1 is SGHVS and CDR2 is FQNEAQ. Germline trimming cut 3 bases from V and 3 bases from J; bases unmatched to any gene: 7. The CDR3 runs to 17 residues. The CDR3 nucleotides read TGTGCCAGCAGCTTTAGCGGGGGGGCCGCAATCTACAATGAGCAGTTCTTC. It is translated as CASSFSGGAAIYNEQFF.

This clone was counted once. The chain is built from TRBV7-9 and TRBJ2-7, with D possibly matching TRBD1 (6 bases). CDR3 length equals 14 residues. CDR1 and CDR2 (germline): SEHNR, FQNEAQ (reference sequence). V lost 3 bases, J lost 1 base, and 10 bases lay in between. The CDR3 DNA reads TGTGCCAGCAGCTTCGGGCAGGGGTCCTACGAGCAGTACTTC. It encodes CASSFGQGSYEQYF.

The chain employs TRBV21-1 and TRBJ2-7; the table's TRBD1 call for D was not verified on the DNA. TRBV21-1 is termed a pseudogene. The CDR3 is 21 amino acids. CDR3 protein: CASSTQPQGALGRGLRMKQYF. The CDR3 DNA reads as TGTGCCAGCAGCACACAACCTCAGGGGGCCCTCGGAAGAGGACTACGAATGAAGCAGTACTTC.